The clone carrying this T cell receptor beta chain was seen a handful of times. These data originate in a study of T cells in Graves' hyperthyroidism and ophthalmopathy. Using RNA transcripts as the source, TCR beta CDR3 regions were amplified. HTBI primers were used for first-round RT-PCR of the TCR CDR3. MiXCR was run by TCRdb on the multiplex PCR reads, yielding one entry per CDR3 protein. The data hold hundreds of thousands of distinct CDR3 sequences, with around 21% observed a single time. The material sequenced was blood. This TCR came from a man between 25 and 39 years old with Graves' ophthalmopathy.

For the CDR3, the DNA is TGCAGTGCTAGAGCTAGCGGGAGGGTTACCGATGAGCAGTTCTTC. Encoded protein: CSARASGRVTDEQFF. The chain joins TRBV20-1 to TRBJ2-1; TRBD2 matches at 12 bases. Germline V lookup: CDR1 DFQATT, CDR2 SNEGSKA (reference sequence). J lost 8 bases, V lost 1 base, and 6 bases had no gene match. The CDR3 is made up of 15 amino acids.